Listed here are 17 T cell receptor beta chains from one sample, sequenced in a study of T cell changes during pregnancy in multiple sclerosis. Assay: immunoSEQ multiplex PCR; the TCRdb copy retains only in-frame clones and omits some. The sample lists 60,000 to 85,000 clones, just under 95% seen once, with over 3.5% in the top ten. The sample was peripheral blood, taken after pregnancy. The receptors derive from a female donor in good health, enrolled as a control in a pregnancy study.

The chain uses TRBV6-5 and TRBJ1-2, with a weak D call TRBD1 (5 bases). The germline V gene has CDR1 MNHEY and CDR2 SVGAGI. CDR3 length: 12 amino acids. Trimming cost V 7 bases and J 4 bases, with 10 bases left between them. The CDR3: CASTPGLYGYTF. The CDR3 DNA reads as TGTGCCAGCACCCCGGGACTCTATGGCTACACCTTC.

The chain uses TRBV7-9 and TRBJ2-3, with D unresolved. The germline V gene encodes CDR1 SEHNR and CDR2 FQNEAQ (reference sequence). Trimming cost V 5 bases and J 0 bases, with 6 bases left between them. The CDR3 consists of 13 residues. CDR3 sequence reads: CASSPPSTDTQYF. CDR3 sequence (DNA): TGTGCCAGCAGCCCCCCGAGCACAGATACGCAGTATTTT.

The chain joins TRBV11-2 to TRBJ1-5; 8 bases align to TRBD1. Germline V gene lookup returns CDR1 SGHAT and CDR2 FQNNGV. The junction had 4 bases not matched to a gene; V was cut back by 5 bases and J by 7 bases. This CDR3 comprises 13 residues. CDR3 protein: CASSPDRDQPQHF. In DNA, the CDR3 is TGTGCCAGCAGCCCGGACAGGGACCAGCCCCAGCATTTT.

V gene TRBV6-6 combines with J gene TRBJ1-1; 9 bases agree with TRBD1. The V segment lost 6 bases and the J segment 0 bases; nucleotides outside the gene matches: 8. Germline lookup yields CDR1 MNHNY and CDR2 SVGAGI (reference sequence). The CDR3 contains 16 residues. The CDR3 coding sequence is TGTGCCAGCAGCCCCACAGGGGGCGCCATGAACACTGAAGCTTTCTTT. Its translation: CASSPTGGAMNTEAFF.

This clone came up once. This chain connects TRBV6-5 to TRBJ2-7; 7 nucleotides match TRBD1. This CDR3 contains 15 residues. With V trimmed by 10 bases and J by 2 bases, 14 bases remained unmatched. CDR1 and CDR2 (germline): MNHEY, SVGAGI. CDR3 bases: TGTGCCACAAATACAGGGGCAGGGTTTCCCTACGAGCAGTACTTC. It translates to CATNTGAGFPYEQYF.

The chain uses TRBV5-1 and TRBJ2-1; 9 bases agree with TRBD1. The junction had 8 bases not matched to a gene; V was cut back by 4 bases and J by 0 bases. Germline loops: CDR1 SGHRS, CDR2 YFSETQ. This CDR3 has 17 amino acids. The CDR3 spells CASSHGTGFSSYNEQFF. The CDR3 DNA reads TGCGCCAGCAGCCACGGGACAGGGTTTAGCTCCTACAATGAGCAGTTCTTC.

J is TRBJ2-7 and V is TRBV11-2; D might be TRBD1 (6 bases). The V end was cut by 5 bases, the J end by 6 bases, with 17 bases between. This CDR3 comprises 14 residues. Germline loops: CDR1 SGHAT, CDR2 FQNNGV. The CDR3 DNA follows: TGTGCCAGCAGCATGGGACATGCCGGGTCCGAGCAGTACTTC. Protein product: CASSMGHAGSEQYF.

The chain couples TRBV6-1 to TRBJ2-3, with D possibly TRBD1 on 6 matching bases. CDR3 length: 12 amino acids. The V gene lost 3 bases and the J gene lost 9 bases, with 10 bases spanning the gap. In germline, CDR1 is MNHNS, CDR2 SASEGT. This CDR3 is CASSDNRVTQYF. CDR3 coding DNA: TGTGCCAGCAGTGACAACAGGGTCACGCAGTATTTT.

The rearrangement uses TRBV11-2 and TRBJ1-6; 7 bases match TRBD1. Germline values: CDR1 SGHAT, CDR2 FQNNGV. The CDR3 totals 17 residues. Trimming took 1 base from V and 3 from J; bases not matched to a gene: 6. The CDR3 region has the DNA TGTGCCAGCAGCTTAGGCCGGGACAGTCACTATAATTCACCCCTCCACTTT. As protein: CASSLGRDSHYNSPLHF.

As DNA, the CDR3 is TGTGCCAGCAGTGACAAGAGCTCCTACAATGAGCAGTTCTTC. As protein: CASSDKSSYNEQFF. The J gene is TRBJ2-1, the V gene TRBV2; no reliable D call. The CDR3 length is 14 residues. V lost 3 bases, J lost 0 bases, and 6 bases lay in between. CDR1 SNHLY and CDR2 FYNNEI come from the germline V gene.

The genes are TRBV7-2 and TRBJ1-4; D is perhaps TRBD1 (5 bases). Trimming removed 3 bases at V and 4 bases at J, with 12 bases between. There are 15 residues in the CDR3. Germline V gene sequence: CDR1 SGHTA, CDR2 FQGNSA. CDR3 region: CASSFQGGLNEKLFF. Written as DNA, the CDR3 is TGTGCCAGCAGCTTCCAGGGAGGTCTTAATGAAAAACTGTTTTTT.

V is TRBV5-5 and J is TRBJ1-3; tentatively, D is TRBD1 (5 bases). V lost 7 bases to trimming and J lost 0 bases, with 14 bases between them. The CDR3 runs to 15 residues. Germline lookup yields CDR1 SGHKS and CDR2 YYEKEE (reference sequence). CDR3 sequence (DNA): TGTGCCAGCCGACGAGGGAGGGGCTCTGGAAACACCATATATTTT. It translates to CASRRGRGSGNTIYF.

This sequence joins TRBV11-3 and TRBJ2-1, with 10 bases identical to TRBD2. Trimming took 1 base from V and 7 from J; bases not matched to a gene: 4. CDR1 and CDR2 from the germline V gene are SGHNT and YENEEA. CDR3 length: 15 amino acids. Here the CDR3 reads CASSLGLAGANEQFF. The CDR3 DNA sequence: TGTGCCAGCAGCTTAGGCCTAGCGGGGGCTAATGAGCAGTTCTTC.

This clone occurred a few times. The chain employs TRBV9 and TRBJ2-3; maybe TRBD2 (6 bases). Per the germline V gene, CDR1 is SGDLS and CDR2 is YYNGEE. V was shortened by 0 bases and J by 6 bases, with 11 bases between the two germline ends. The CDR3 runs 14 residues. Written as DNA, the CDR3 is TGTGCCAGCAGCGTAGAACTAGCAGGGGATACGCAGTATTTT. It encodes CASSVELAGDTQYF.

The gene calls are TRBV18 and TRBJ2-5, with 7 bases that match TRBD1. The germline V gene encodes CDR1 KGHSH and CDR2 LQKENI. The CDR3 runs to 15 residues. V dropped 4 bases and J dropped 5; count of bases not matched to a gene: 10. The CDR3 is CASSLRRQGDETQYF. The CDR3 nucleotides read TGTGCCAGCTCACTTAGGCGACAGGGAGACGAGACCCAGTACTTC.

The genes are TRBV9 and TRBJ1-1; weak D call: TRBD1 (5 bases). The length of the CDR3 is 14 residues. CDR1 and CDR2 (germline): SGDLS, YYNGEE. Trimming pared 3 bases from V and 3 bases from J, leaving 12 bases between. Written as DNA, the CDR3 is TGTGCCAGCAGCGCGCGCTGGGGGGACACTGAAGCTTTCTTT. Its protein product is CASSARWGDTEAFF.

CDR3 sequence: CASSLSRVNSPLHF. CDR3 nucleotides: TGTGCCAGCAGCCTAAGCAGGGTTAATTCACCCCTCCACTTT. The genes are TRBV7-9 and TRBJ1-6; weak D call: TRBD1 (5 bases). Trimming pared 5 bases from V and 6 bases from J, leaving 11 bases between. CDR1 is SEHNR and CDR2 is FQNEAQ in the germline V gene (reference sequence). This CDR3 has 14 residues.